This T cell receptor beta chain appears in the sequencing data of a study of beta chain features in type 1 diabetes listed by TCRdb under 2018. Looking at the study overall: No differences in mean age, gender distribution, total cell number or subset yield were found between patients and healthy donors. A total of roughly 99 million sorted cells were examined across all samples, and the number of cells per subset was strongly correlated with RNA yield. The study compared TCRB repertoires of sorted circulating CD4+ T cell subsets between recently diagnosed type 1 diabetes patients and matched healthy donors. Naive and central memory subsets were obtained from all 28 donors, but regulatory and stem cell-like memory subsets were isolated from only 8 patients and roughly 8 healthy donors.

All of the isolated RNA was reverse transcribed with the High Capacity cDNA Reverse Transcription Kit, so expressed TCRB transcripts were sequenced. Deep immunoSEQ sequencing was performed on naive, central memory and regulatory T cell samples, with an average of roughly 3.5 million total reads per sample. Sorted cells were lysed in RLT buffer, and RNA was extracted using DNase-treated RNeasy Micro or Mini kits according to cell number. Each cell subset was processed on its own to prevent cross-contamination, while patient and healthy donor samples were processed together. TCRB sequences were amplified from cDNA with the immunoSEQ multiplex PCR, producing 87-bp fragments spanning the CDR3 region. Sequencing of the amplicons was performed on the Illumina HiSeq platform. Under the source paper's analysis protocol: Synthetic template baselines were used to correct PCR bias computationally, reads within Hamming distance 2 were collapsed together, and singletons that could not be merged were discarded. Reads were aligned to IMGT to assign V, D and J genes, CDR3 length, and insertions or deletions at six rearrangement sites. Within each subset, clonotype counts were normalized to sorted cell number, after which true diversity and Gini coefficients were computed with the tcR R package. Repertoire sharing was quantified using the overlap coefficient calculated on TCRB nucleotide sequences. The table was pulled from immuneACCESS by TCRdb, which kept in-frame rearrangements only. Such tables lose some clones; where checked, under half of the loss comes from unresolved V genes, and the rest has no known cause. D and trimming come from the DNA, and the V and J calls and clone size come from that table. The sample profile shows 310,000 or so clones; approximately 8.2% of them were found once. 0.44% of the sample rests with the top ten.

Results the study describes overall, beyond this receptor: Only small numbers of individuals were included in the HLA sub-analyses, which left unresolved whether HLA type had any influence on TCRB rearrangement. Shorter templates might be favored by PCR, yet because patient and control samples were amplified and corrected together, any such skew would affect both groups equally. At VDJ recombination sites, patients with type 1 diabetes made fewer insertions and deleted more nucleotides, a pattern implying thymic rearrangement abnormalities. Naive, central memory and regulatory TCRB repertoires appeared to be more alike among patients than among healthy donors. A moderate but significant shortening of TCRB CDR3 length was observed in type 1 diabetes patients in all four CD4+ subsets. Sequencing cDNA rather than genomic DNA could over-represent highly expressing activated cells, although activation and CD3 levels did not differ between groups.

As encoded in the germline V gene, CDR1 is SGHTA while CDR2 is FQGNSA. Taken from cysteine to phenylalanine, the CDR3 has 15 residues. Here the CDR3 DNA is all that survives: 45 bases in frame from base 1. Each donor gave one peripheral blood draw, roughly 120 mL on average, collected into heparinised tubes. A BD FACSAria II was used to sort naive, central memory, regulatory and stem cell-like memory CD4+ T cells with a panel that included CD45RO, CCR7, CD25, CD127, CD95 and CD27. Every sorted population had a purity above 95%. PBMCs were separated immediately by Lymphoprep density gradient centrifugation and were stained directly, without being cultured. To minimize batch effects, samples were stained and sorted in pairs, one healthy donor with one patient per experiment. This clone has more than one count but fewer than ten. Its antigen target is currently unknown. A read error may account for a junction end that differs from germline.

The sample consisted of central memory CD4+ T cells from blood. This receptor was identified in a woman aged 18 to 35 in good health. The V and J genes are TRBV7-2 and TRBJ1-5, with 10 junctional bases fitting TRBD1. The DNA sequence follows: TGCGCCAGCAGCCAAGATCGGACAGGGGGGCAGCCCCAGCATTTT. Its coded protein is CASSQDRTGGQPQHF.